This TCR beta chain was profiled in a study of blood T cell repertoires in COVID-19. The wider study: The origin of the acute and convalescent COVID-19 samples was the United States, Italy and Spain. PBMCs, B-cell-depleted T cells, or T cells were the source of the cDNA or gDNA that made up the material.

The junction had 15 bases not matched to a gene; V was cut back by 5 bases and J by 2 bases. The CDR3 has 17 residues. From germline, CDR1 is SEHNR and CDR2 FQNEAQ (reference sequence). Study processing details: Nucleated cell counts were estimated from reference gene primer amplification. The assay was immunoSEQ multiplex PCR, and TCRdb's table has in-frame clones only and misses some. The V and J calls and the clone size are those of that table, but D and trimming were determined from the DNA. The sample lists over 70,000 clones; 76% were seen once. Sequenced input: peripheral blood. This clonotype was sampled from a man aged 70-80 years with active or convalescent COVID-19. The rearrangement joins TRBV7-9 to TRBJ2-7; 7 bases align to TRBD1. The CDR3 bases are TGTGCCAGCAGCCCCGGGGCACAGGGGACAACGCCCTACGAGCAGTACTTC. Translation: CASSPGAQGTTPYEQYF.